This T cell receptor (beta chain) was sequenced in a study of shared clonotypes between healthy human individuals. The germline V gene has CDR1 MNHEY and CDR2 SVGAGI. This CDR3 spans 12 amino acids. V was shortened by 10 bases and J by 6 bases, with 16 bases between the two germline ends. This table comes from immunoSEQ multiplex PCR, and its TCRdb copy is limited to in-frame clones, with some not included. The sample includes 950,000 to 1,100,000 clones, around 82% of them seen just once. The table lists this clone with a count of one. Its matching antigen is unknown. Whole-study results and caveats: Lower generation probabilities were found for non-shared clonotypes than for those shared by all four donors.

Sequencing was done on a sample of memory CD4+ T cells from PBMCs. The subset was: CD45RA-negative fraction. This sequence joins TRBV6-5 and TRBJ2-7; possibly TRBD1 or TRBD2 for D (5 bases each). The receptor was isolated from a man aged 18 to 29 in good health. Some clones in this sample may be carry-over from other donors' samples. CDR3 nucleotide sequence: TGTGCCACCAGAGGGGATTTGGGCGAGCAGTACTTC. Amino acids: CATRGDLGEQYF.